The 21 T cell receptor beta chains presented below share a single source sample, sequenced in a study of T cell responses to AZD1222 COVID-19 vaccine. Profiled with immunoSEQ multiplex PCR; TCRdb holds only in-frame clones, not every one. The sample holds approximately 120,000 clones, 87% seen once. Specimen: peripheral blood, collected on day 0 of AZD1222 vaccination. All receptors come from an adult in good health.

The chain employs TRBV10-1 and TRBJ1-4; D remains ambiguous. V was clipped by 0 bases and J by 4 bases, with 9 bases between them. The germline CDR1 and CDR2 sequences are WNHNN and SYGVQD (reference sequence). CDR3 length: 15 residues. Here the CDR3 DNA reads TGCGCCAGCAGTGAGTCCCCGGCAGATAATGAAAAACTGTTTTTT. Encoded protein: CASSESPADNEKLFF.

CDR3 DNA: TGCGCCAGCAGCGCAAACCGGGACAGGGTTAGGGGCTACACCTTC. It translates to CASSANRDRVRGYTF. V gene TRBV5-1 combines with J gene TRBJ1-2; TRBD1 agrees at 9 bases. The CDR3 runs to 15 residues. Germline values: CDR1 SGHRS, CDR2 YFSETQ. J lost 8 bases, V lost 4 bases, and 12 bases had no gene match.

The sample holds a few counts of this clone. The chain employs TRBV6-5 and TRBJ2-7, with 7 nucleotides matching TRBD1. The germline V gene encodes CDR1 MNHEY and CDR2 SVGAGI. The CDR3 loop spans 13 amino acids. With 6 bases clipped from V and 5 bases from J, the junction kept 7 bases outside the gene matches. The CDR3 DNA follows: TGTGCCAGCAGAAATGGTCAGGGGGACGAGCAGTACTTC. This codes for CASRNGQGDEQYF.

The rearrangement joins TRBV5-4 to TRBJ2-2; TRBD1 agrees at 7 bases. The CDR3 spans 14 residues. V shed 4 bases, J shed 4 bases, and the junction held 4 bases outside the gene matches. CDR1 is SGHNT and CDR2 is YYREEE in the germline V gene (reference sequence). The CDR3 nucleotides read TGTGCCAGCAGCCAGGACAGGCGCACCGGGGAGCTGTTTTTT. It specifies CASSQDRRTGELFF.

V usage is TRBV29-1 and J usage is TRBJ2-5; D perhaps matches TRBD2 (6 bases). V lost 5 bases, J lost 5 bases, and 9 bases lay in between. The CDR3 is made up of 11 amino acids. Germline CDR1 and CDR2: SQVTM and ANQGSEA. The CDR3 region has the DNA TGCAGCGTTCGTCTAGCGGAGACCCAGTACTTC. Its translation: CSVRLAETQYF.

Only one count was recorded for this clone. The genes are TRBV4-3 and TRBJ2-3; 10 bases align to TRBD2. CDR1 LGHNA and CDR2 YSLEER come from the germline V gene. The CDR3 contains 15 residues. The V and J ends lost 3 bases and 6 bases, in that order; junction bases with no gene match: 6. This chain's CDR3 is CASSQVAGGLDTQYF. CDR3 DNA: TGCGCCAGCAGCCAGGTAGCGGGGGGCCTGGATACGCAGTATTTT.

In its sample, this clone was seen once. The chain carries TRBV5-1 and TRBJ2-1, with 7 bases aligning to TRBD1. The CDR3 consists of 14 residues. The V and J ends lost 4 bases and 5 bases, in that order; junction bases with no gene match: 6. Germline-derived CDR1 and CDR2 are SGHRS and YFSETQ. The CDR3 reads CASSRGPADNEQFF. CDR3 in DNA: TGCGCCAGCAGCAGGGGGCCAGCGGACAATGAGCAGTTCTTC.

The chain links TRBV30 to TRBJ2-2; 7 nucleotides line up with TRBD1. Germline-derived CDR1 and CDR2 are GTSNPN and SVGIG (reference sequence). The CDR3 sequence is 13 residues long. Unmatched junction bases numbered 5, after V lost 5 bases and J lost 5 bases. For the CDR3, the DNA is TGTGCCTGGGATGGCAGGGGGACCGGGGAGCTGTTTTTT. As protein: CAWDGRGTGELFF.

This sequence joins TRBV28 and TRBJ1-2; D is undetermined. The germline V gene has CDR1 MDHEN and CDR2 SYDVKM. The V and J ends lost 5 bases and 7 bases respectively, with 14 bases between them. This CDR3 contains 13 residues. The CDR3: CASSVPSASGYTF. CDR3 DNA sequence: TGTGCCAGCAGTGTGCCAAGTGCGAGTGGCTACACCTTC.

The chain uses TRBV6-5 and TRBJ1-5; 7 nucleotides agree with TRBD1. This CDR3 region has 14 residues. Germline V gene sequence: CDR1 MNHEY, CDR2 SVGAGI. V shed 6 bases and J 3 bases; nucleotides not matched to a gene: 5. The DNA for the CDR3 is TGTGCCAGCAGGAAAGACAGGGCCAATCAGCCCCAGCATTTT. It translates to CASRKDRANQPQHF.

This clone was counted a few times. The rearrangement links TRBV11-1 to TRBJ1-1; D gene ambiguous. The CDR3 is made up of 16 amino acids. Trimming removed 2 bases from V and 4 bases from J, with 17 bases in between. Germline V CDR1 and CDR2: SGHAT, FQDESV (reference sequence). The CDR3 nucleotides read TGTGCCAGCAGCTTAACACAGTTTGTGTCCGCCACTGAAGCTTTCTTT. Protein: CASSLTQFVSATEAFF. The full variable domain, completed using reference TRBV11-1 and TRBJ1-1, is EAEVAQSPRYKITEKSQAVAFWCDPISGHATLYWYRQILGQGPELLVQFQDESVVDDSQLPKDRFSAERLKGVDSTLKIQPAELGDSAMYLCASSLTQFVSATEAFFGQGTRLTVV.

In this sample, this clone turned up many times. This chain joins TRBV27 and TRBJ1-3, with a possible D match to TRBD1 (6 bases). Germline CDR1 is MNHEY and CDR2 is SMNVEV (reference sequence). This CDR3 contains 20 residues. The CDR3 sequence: CEATCWDQGGLEVAGNTIYF. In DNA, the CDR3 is TGTGAGGCTACCTGTTGGGACCAAGGGGGGTTAGAGGTGGCTGGAAACACCATATATTTT.

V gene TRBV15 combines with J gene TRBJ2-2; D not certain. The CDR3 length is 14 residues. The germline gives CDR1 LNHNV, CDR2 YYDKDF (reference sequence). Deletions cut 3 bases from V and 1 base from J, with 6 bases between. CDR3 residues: CATSSDGNTGELFF. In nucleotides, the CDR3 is TGTGCCACCAGCAGTGATGGGAACACCGGGGAGCTGTTTTTT.

CDR3 DNA sequence: TGTGCCAGCAGTGACGCGGGGGGGTACGAGCAGTACTTC. This sequence encodes CASSDAGGYEQYF. The gene calls are TRBV2 and TRBJ2-7; TRBD2 matches 9 bases. Per the germline V gene, CDR1 is SNHLY and CDR2 is FYNNEI. CDR3 length: 13 amino acids. Trimming took 3 bases from V and 4 from J; bases not matched to a gene: 1. The full variable domain, rest sourced from reference TRBV2 and TRBJ2-7, is EPEVTQTPSHQVTQMGQEVILRCVPISNHLYFYWYRQILGQKVEFLVSFYNNEISEKSEIFDDQFSVERPDGSNFTLKIRSTKLEDSAMYFCASSDAGGYEQYFGPGTRLTVT.

The CDR3 region is CSASVGTQYF. As DNA, the CDR3 is TGCAGTGCTAGCGTCGGGACCCAGTACTTC. The chain uses TRBV20-1 and TRBJ2-5; no definite D call. There are 10 residues in the CDR3. The V end lost 3 bases, the J end lost 7 bases, and 6 bases lay between the germline ends. Looked up from germline, CDR1 is DFQATT and CDR2 is SNEGSKA (reference sequence).

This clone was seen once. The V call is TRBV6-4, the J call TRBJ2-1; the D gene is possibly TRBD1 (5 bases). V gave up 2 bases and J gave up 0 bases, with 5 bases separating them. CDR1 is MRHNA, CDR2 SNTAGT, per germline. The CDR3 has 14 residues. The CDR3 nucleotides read TGTGCCAGCAGTGACGACAGCTCCTACAATGAGCAGTTCTTC. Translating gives CASSDDSSYNEQFF.

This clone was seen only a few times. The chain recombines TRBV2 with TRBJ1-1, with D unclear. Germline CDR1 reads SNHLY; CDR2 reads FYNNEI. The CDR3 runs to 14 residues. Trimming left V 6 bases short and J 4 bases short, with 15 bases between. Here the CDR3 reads CASRKTWGGTEAFF. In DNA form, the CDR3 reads TGTGCCAGCAGGAAAACGTGGGGTGGCACTGAAGCTTTCTTT.

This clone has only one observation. CDR3 DNA sequence: TGTGCCAGCAGTTACTCGGGTGGGACTAGCGGGGGCTCCCTCTCCTACGAGCAGTACTTC. It translates to CASSYSGGTSGGSLSYEQYF. The chain joins TRBV6-2 or TRBV6-3 to TRBJ2-7; 14 bases agree with TRBD2. The J segment lost 0 bases and the V segment lost 0 bases, leaving 10 bases of the junction unmatched. The CDR3 has 20 residues. In germline, CDR1 is MNHEY, CDR2 SVGEGT.

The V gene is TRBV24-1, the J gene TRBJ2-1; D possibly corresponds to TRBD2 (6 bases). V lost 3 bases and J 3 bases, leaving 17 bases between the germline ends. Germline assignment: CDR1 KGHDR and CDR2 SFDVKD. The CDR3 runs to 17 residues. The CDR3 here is CATSDRRSSGLYNEQFF. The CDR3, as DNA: TGTGCCACCAGTGATCGCAGGAGTAGCGGACTCTACAATGAGCAGTTCTTC.

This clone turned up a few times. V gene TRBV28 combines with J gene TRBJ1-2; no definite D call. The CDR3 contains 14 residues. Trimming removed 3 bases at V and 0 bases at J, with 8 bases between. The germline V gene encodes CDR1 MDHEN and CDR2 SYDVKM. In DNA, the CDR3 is TGTGCCAGCAGTTTTATTCTGGCTAACTATGGCTACACCTTC. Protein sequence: CASSFILANYGYTF.

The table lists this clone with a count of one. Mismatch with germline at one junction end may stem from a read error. CDR3 residues: CASREGRTYEQYF. The CDR3 bases are TGTGCCAGCCGTGAGGGCAGGACCTACGAGCAGTACTTC. The rearrangement joins TRBV6-1 to TRBJ2-7; a possible D gene is TRBD2 (5 bases). This CDR3 contains 13 residues. Germline CDR1 and CDR2: MNHNS and SASEGT.